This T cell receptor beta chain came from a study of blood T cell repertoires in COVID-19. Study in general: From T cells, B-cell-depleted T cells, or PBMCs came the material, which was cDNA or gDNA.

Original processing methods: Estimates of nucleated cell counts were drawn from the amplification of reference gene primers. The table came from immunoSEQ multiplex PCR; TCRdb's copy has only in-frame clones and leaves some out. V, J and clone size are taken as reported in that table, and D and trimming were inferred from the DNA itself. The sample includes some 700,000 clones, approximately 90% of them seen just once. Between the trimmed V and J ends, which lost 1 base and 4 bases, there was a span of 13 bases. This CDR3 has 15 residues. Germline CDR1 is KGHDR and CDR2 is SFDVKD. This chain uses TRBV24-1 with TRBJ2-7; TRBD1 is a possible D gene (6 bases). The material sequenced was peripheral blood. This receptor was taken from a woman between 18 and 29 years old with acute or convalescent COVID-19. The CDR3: CATSDFRGGSYEQYF. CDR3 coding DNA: TGTGCCACCAGTGATTTCCGAGGGGGTAGTTACGAGCAGTACTTC.